This T cell receptor beta chain was sequenced during a study of cytomegalovirus exposure and HLA in healthy donors listed by TCRdb under 2017. About the full investigation: According to an earlier analysis of several hundred of the donors, about 179 million T cells yielded 90 million to 140 million unique TCR beta sequences and about 300 Gb of sequence data. The number of donors typed differed by locus, with 629-630 for A, B, C, DRB1 and DQB1, roughly 520 for DQA1, approximately 580 for DPA1, and 472 for DPB1. Both class I and class II loci were covered by HLA typing, at four-digit resolution. A later genetic analysis took genome-wide SNP genotypes for about 55% of the roughly 700 donors and used that subset as a discovery cohort. An earlier analysis of nearly 600 of the donors applied high-throughput TCR beta sequencing to assess whether each TCR beta V gene segment acted as functional or pseudogenic. A separate validation cohort of approximately 120 different subjects was used in addition to the approximately 700-subject first cohort. A later analysis re-examined previously published TCR beta repertoires from about 670 donors and added high-resolution HLA genotyping to investigate patterns of TCR occurrence. Alongside the repertoire data, information on donor age, sex, ethnicity and CMV serostatus was compiled. Of the 350 to 450 genotyped donors, 65% to 90% were placed in the genetic ancestry cluster associated with self-reported Caucasian donors. To predict cytomegalovirus infection status, the study combined high-throughput TCR immunosequencing, statistical association of individual TCRs with disease status, and machine learning. All discovery cohort repertoires had been generated using a single sequencing platform. An early release covering about 600 HLA-typed donors comprised approximately 300 gigabases of sequencing data and approximately 80 million unique TCR sequences. The aim of the study was to test whether cataloging public T cell receptors could identify signatures of past pathogen exposure. Five DR-DQ haplotypes were handled as single units for association and clustering, since linkage in the cohort was strong. The T cell repertoires of 666 subjects were profiled by immunosequencing and related to cytomegalovirus serostatus. Among several hundred genotyped donors of the cohort, an average of roughly 230,000 unique TCR beta nucleotide sequences was sequenced per donor, of which about 19% were non-productive. In the later analysis, no new phenotypic data were used to find candidate immune exposures; instead, reliance was placed on TCR beta sequences and their occurrence across donors. What the research found in general, with its limitations: A later genetic analysis reported fewer N-insertions in productive TCRs among donors in an Asian-associated ancestry cluster than the roughly 700-donor mean. When HLA alleles, especially DR and DQ, strongly co-occurred, attributing TCR associations to individual alleles was difficult. Some IMGT-functional V segments, including TRBV6-2 and TRBV6-3, could not be told apart with the 87-base-pair reads, so those segments were excluded. Sequencing depth was assumed to be roughly uniform across donors in the presence/absence analyses, though that assumption may not hold. In an earlier analysis of several hundred of the donors, most TCR beta V segments were observed in productive rearrangements about 87% or about 30% of the time, broadly matching IMGT annotations. The authors suggested that the approach could potentially be generalized to other disease states and immunological phenotypes. A later analysis associated some 17,000 TCR beta sequences with specific HLA alleles at a false discovery rate of 0.05. Three of the identified cytomegalovirus-associated TCR beta chains were confirmed in vitro to be specific for cytomegalovirus antigens. Correlated functional status among segregating V segments might reflect linkage disequilibrium, but an unknown experimental factor could not be ruled out. This cohort had only TCR beta chains sequenced, and the lack of alpha or paired-chain data limited which features could be detected. The sequencing pipeline was judged likely to have produced a cluster of highly shared sequence variants as a technical artifact. A later analysis found that TCR association rates varied across HLA loci, with DRB1 alleles showing the most associated TCRs and HLA-C alleles the fewest. Immune exposure information for the cohort was limited to CMV serostatus. The classifier was reported to diagnose cytomegalovirus status with high specificity and sensitivity in both the original and validation cohorts. In the study, about 150 TCR beta chains were listed as associated with cytomegalovirus. In a later analysis, most CMV-associated TCR beta chains were found to appear HLA-restricted, with HLA associations seemingly driven largely by CMV exposure. In a later analysis, HLA-associated TCR beta chains were found to be more clonally expanded and to have lower generation probabilities than equally common non-associated chains. An association between a missense DCLRE1C variant and V-gene and J-gene trimming of TCR beta chains was found in a later genetic analysis and replicated in an independent cohort. According to a later analysis, parvovirus B19, influenza, CMV and Epstein-Barr virus appeared linked to several top co-occurrence clusters. Because HLA typing was missing for some donors at each locus, association tests included only the typed subset. A further reported finding was that TCR beta sequences accurately predicted the HLA-A and HLA-B alleles for most subjects in the first cohort. Most TCR sequences were seen in very few donors, while some public TCRs were found in many individuals. The earlier analysis of some 540 of the donors excluded some 16 rarely observed V segments, including chromosome 9 orphons, because counts were too low.

Libraries were made using the immunoSEQ multiplex PCR assay. For the multiplex PCR, a mixture combining 60 forward primers for TCR Vbeta segments and 13 reverse primers for TCR Jbeta segments was used. The CDR3 region of rearranged TCR beta genes was amplified from genomic DNA by a multiplex PCR assay. The Illumina HiSeq System was used to sequence the amplified TCR beta libraries as 87-base-pair reads. From the authors' description of their analysis: Across the roughly 600 repertoires, a later analysis counted tens of millions of unique TCR beta chains, roughly 11 million of which were shared by at least two donors. Raw reads were error-corrected and collapsed into unique sequences with a nearest-neighbor algorithm that merged closely related sequences to remove PCR and sequencing errors. Alignment of CDR3 sequences to IMGT reference sequences was used to assign V, D and J gene segments. Each retained sequence needed at least a six-nucleotide match to both a V gene segment and a J gene segment. A rearrangement was called productive if the CDR3 had no stop codons and remained in frame with V and J, and every other rearrangement was called non-productive. CDR3 was defined by IMGT convention, running from the second conserved V-encoded cysteine to the conserved J-encoded phenylalanine. In an earlier analysis of more than 550 of the donors, sequences lacking an unambiguous match to a single V gene segment were excluded. In an earlier analysis of more than 500 of the donors, a V segment was called functional when productive rearrangements were above 56.7%, and segregating when the standard deviation between donors exceeded 5%. To diagnose cytomegalovirus status from the catalog of TCR beta chain sequences, a statistical classification framework was built. V and J gene assignment, in a later analysis, came from comparing TCR nucleotide sequences with IMGT/GENE-DB human TR gene sequences. The TCRdist pipeline was used in a later analysis to assign CDR3 sequences and most-parsimonious VDJ recombination scenarios. A later analysis defined each TCR beta chain by its CDR3 amino acid sequence plus V-gene family, and excluded reads lacking a unique V-gene family. As a way to deal with suspected cross-contamination and a sequencing artifact, a later analysis dropped hundreds of nucleotide sequences that were highly shared and had low generation probability. A later analysis calculated a clonal expansion index for each public chain from normalized within-repertoire ranks of inferred template counts. In a later analysis, generation probabilities were computed using a VDJ recombination model fitted to out-of-frame rearrangements, and the results were checked against IGoR. A later analysis scored TCR-TCR, TCR-HLA and TCR-CMV co-occurrence with hypergeometric tests, applying a repertoire-size bias correction to TCR pairs. False discovery rates were estimated in a later analysis by permuting HLA or CMV assignments 20 times. A later analysis grouped co-occurring TCRs with DBSCAN, adding TCRdist sequence similarity when clustering within HLA-allele-positive subsets. Repertoires with fewer than 30,000 or more than 120,000 public chains were left out of co-occurrence clustering, as were roughly five repertoires with anomalous nucleotide sharing. The table comes from immuneACCESS by way of TCRdb, which keeps in-frame sequences with V and J called. Part of the clones is missing from these tables; in studies checked, under half for an unresolved V gene and the rest for unknown reasons. V, J and clone size are those of that table, while D and trimming were read from the DNA. This sample comprises 100,000 to 150,000 clones, approximately 70% of them detected only once. Approximately 2.6% of the sample is in the top ten clones.

The cohort consisted of some 730 healthy bone marrow donors. At the time of sampling, every cohort member was nominally healthy, though immune exposures that went unrecorded were likely present. The donor tested CMV seropositive and was one of the 289 seropositive cohort members. Each donor provided a peripheral blood sample, and peripheral blood mononuclear cells were used for TCR beta sequencing. The Qiagen DNeasy Blood Extraction Kit was used to extract genomic DNA from the blood cell samples. The germline V gene gives CDR1 as SGDLS and CDR2 as YYNGEE. V trim: 3 bases; J trim: 3 bases; unmatched bases: 7. Counted from cysteine to phenylalanine, this CDR3 has 15 amino acids. The only DNA kept is the CDR3, 45 bases in frame from the first base. Details on this clone: Its antigen remains undetermined. Within one base of it there is no much larger clone, and no base qualities were kept.

This receptor was obtained from an older woman in good health and CMV-seropositive. The sample consisted of PBMCs. The V gene is TRBV9 and the J gene is TRBJ1-2; 8 central nucleotides agree with TRBD1. The CDR3 protein is CASSAQGEDYYGYTF. The DNA sequence reads TGTGCCAGCAGCGCACAGGGGGAGGACTACTATGGCTACACCTTC.